A selection of T cell receptor beta chains follows, all from one sample in a study of blood T cell repertoires in COVID-19. Assay: immunoSEQ multiplex PCR; the TCRdb copy retains only in-frame clones and omits some. The profile shows 60,000 to 100,000 clones, over 85% of them singletons. Sequencing used peripheral blood. The source is a man aged 45-60 years with active COVID-19. CDR3s include the opening cysteine and the closing phenylalanine or tryptophan. D genes are given only for firm matches. For some rows the clone size is stated as once, few or many, or as a class when expanded; others skip it.

V gene: TRBV29-1
J gene: TRBJ1-1
clone size: -
D gene: TRBD1
CDR3 DNA: TGCAGCGTTTCACACGGAGGGGGCAACACTGAAGCTTTCTTT
CDR3 protein: CSVSHGGGNTEAFF

V gene: TRBV27
J gene: TRBJ1-6
clone size: -
D gene: -
CDR3 DNA: TGTGCCAGCACAACCCGGGACTATAATTCACCCCTCCACTTT
CDR3 protein: CASTTRDYNSPLHF

V gene: TRBV4-2
J gene: TRBJ1-6
clone size: -
D gene: TRBD1
CDR3 DNA: TGTGCCAGCAGTCAGGACAGGGGTGGGTTCGCCTATAATTCACCCCTCCACTTT
CDR3 protein: CASSQDRGGFAYNSPLHF

V gene: TRBV6-5
J gene: TRBJ1-6
clone size: -
D gene: TRBD1
CDR3 DNA: TGTGCCAGCAGTTTTCTACAGGGGAATTCACCCCTCCACTTT
CDR3 protein: CASSFLQGNSPLHF

V gene: TRBV5-4
J gene: TRBJ2-1
clone size: -
D gene: -
CDR3 DNA: TGTGCCAGCAGCTTGGGGTCTCCGGGGGAGTCGCAGTTCTTC
CDR3 protein: CASSLGSPGESQFF

V gene: TRBV5-4
J gene: TRBJ2-5
clone size: few
D gene: -
CDR3 DNA: TGTGCCAGCAGCTTGGGGGAGTCGAACGTAGAGACCCAGTACTTC
CDR3 protein: CASSLGESNVETQYF

V gene: TRBV5-1
J gene: TRBJ2-5
clone size: once
D gene: TRBD1
CDR3 DNA: TGCGCCAGCAGGGCCGGGACAGAGGAGACCCAGTACTTC
CDR3 protein: CASRAGTEETQYF

V gene: TRBV19
J gene: TRBJ2-4
clone size: -
D gene: -
CDR3 DNA: TGTGCCAGTTCTCTAGCCAAAAACATTCAGTACTTC
CDR3 protein: CASSLAKNIQYF

V gene: TRBV19
J gene: TRBJ2-2
clone size: -
D gene: TRBD1
CDR3 DNA: TGTGCCAGTAGACTACAGGGGCAAGGGGAGCTGTTTTTT
CDR3 protein: CASRLQGQGELFF

V gene: TRBV7-9
J gene: TRBJ2-2
clone size: -
D gene: TRBD1
CDR3 DNA: TGTGCCAGCAGTGACAGGGGGACGGAGAACACCGGGGAGCTGTTTTTT
CDR3 protein: CASSDRGTENTGELFF

V gene: TRBV29-1
J gene: TRBJ1-1
clone size: -
D gene: -
CDR3 DNA: TGCAGCGTTGTACAGGGCCGGCGGGCTTTCTTT
CDR3 protein: CSVVQGRRAFF

V gene: TRBV7-3
J gene: TRBJ2-3
clone size: -
D gene: -
CDR3 DNA: TGTGCCAGCAGCTTAACCGGGGGACCGCCTCTAGATACGCAGTATTTT
CDR3 protein: CASSLTGGPPLDTQYF

V gene: TRBV5-8
J gene: TRBJ1-3
clone size: -
D gene: -
CDR3 DNA: TGTGCCAGCAGTCCTGGGGCCTCCTCTGGAAACACCATATATTTT
CDR3 protein: CASSPGASSGNTIYF

V gene: TRBV7-9
J gene: TRBJ2-1
clone size: -
D gene: -
CDR3 DNA: TGTGCCAGCAGCTTAGGCCCCCAGAGGAATGAGCAGTTCTTC
CDR3 protein: CASSLGPQRNEQFF

V gene: TRBV27
J gene: TRBJ2-1
clone size: -
D gene: TRBD2
CDR3 DNA: TGTGCCAGCAGTTTATCCAGGACTAGCGGGAGGGCCGATGAGCAGTTCTTC
CDR3 protein: CASSLSRTSGRADEQFF

V gene: TRBV2
J gene: TRBJ2-3
clone size: -
D gene: -
CDR3 DNA: TGTGCCAGCAGTGAAGTGGCTAGCAGAACAGATACGCAGTATTTT
CDR3 protein: CASSEVASRTDTQYF

V gene: TRBV5-1
J gene: TRBJ1-2
clone size: -
D gene: -
CDR3 DNA: TGCGCCAGCAGCCTGGACAGCTATGGCTACACCTTC
CDR3 protein: CASSLDSYGYTF

V gene: TRBV5-1
J gene: TRBJ1-2
clone size: -
D gene: -
CDR3 DNA: TGCGCCAGCAGCTTGGGGGGAGTGGACTATGGCTACACCTTC
CDR3 protein: CASSLGGVDYGYTF

V gene: TRBV4-1
J gene: TRBJ1-3
clone size: -
D gene: -
CDR3 DNA: TGCGCCAGCAGCCAACAGGGCCCTGGAAACACCATATATTTT
CDR3 protein: CASSQQGPGNTIYF

V gene: TRBV27
J gene: TRBJ2-1
clone size: -
D gene: -
CDR3 DNA: TGTGCCAGCAGTTCCCCCACAGGGATAGCCTACAATGAGCAGTTCTTC
CDR3 protein: CASSSPTGIAYNEQFF